The clone carrying this T cell receptor (beta chain) was found once. Its target is not known. The junction departs from germline at one end; a sequencing error may be responsible. The data derive from a study of OX40 agonist ivuxolimab in advanced cancers. General study results and limits: CD8+ T cells (on average) carried more expanded clones than CD4+ T cells. Clones of CD4+ and CD8+ blood T cells grew by week 6 at doses of 0.1 to 3.0 mg/kg.

Repertoires were generated with immunoSEQ multiplex PCR, while TCRdb's copy carries only in-frame clones and drops some. The sample holds tens of thousands of clones, about nine tenths seen once. The TCR originated in an adult with an advanced solid tumor such as melanoma, head and neck, liver or kidney cancer. The input for sequencing was CD4+ or CD8+ T cells sorted from blood, taken in a trial of the OX40 agonist ivuxolimab.

CDR3 coding DNA: TGTGTCAGCAGTTTCGGCAGAAATGGCTACACCTTC. Translated, it gives CVSSFGRNGYTF. The chain combines TRBV28 with TRBJ1-2, with D uncertain. This CDR3 has 12 residues. The germline CDR1 and CDR2 sequences are MDHEN and SYDVKM.